This TCR beta chain emerged from a study of OX40 agonist ivuxolimab in advanced cancers. The wider study: Ivuxolimab, an agonist antibody against OX40 (CD134), was given to patients. Prior anti-PD-1, anti-PD-L1 or anti-CTLA-4 therapy was allowed; around 40% had some.

Patients had blood sampled at baseline and again on cycle 4 day 1 and cycle 7 day 1. Using immunoSEQ multiplex PCR, the repertoire was profiled, and TCRdb retains in-frame clones only, with some absent. The data show more than 40,000 clones, over 75% seen once. Findings and caveats of the study: The mean number of expanded clones was higher in CD8+ T cells than in CD4+.

For this clone: No antigen is known for it.

The CDR3 has 15 amino acids. V was clipped by 3 bases and J by 4 bases; unmatched bases: 3. In germline, CDR1 is MNHEY, CDR2 SMNVEV (reference sequence). The V call is TRBV27, the J call TRBJ2-6; the match to TRBD1 covers 7 bases. Here the sequenced sample was CD4+ or CD8+ T cells sorted from blood, taken in a trial of the OX40 agonist ivuxolimab. The sequence was obtained from an adult with an advanced solid tumor such as melanoma, head and neck, liver or kidney cancer. The CDR3 sequence is CASSFDRAGANVLTF. The CDR3 DNA sequence: TGTGCCAGCAGTTTTGACAGGGCCGGGGCCAACGTCCTGACTTTC.